This T cell receptor (beta chain) is from a study of T cells after yellow fever vaccination. The germline V gene encodes CDR1 LGHNT and CDR2 FRNRAP. V gave up 0 bases and J gave up 3 bases; unmatched junction bases: 11. The CDR3 consists of 20 residues. TCRdb re-analysed the 5' RACE reads in MiXCR, keeping a single row per CDR3 protein. The sample records 150,000 or so distinct CDR3 sequences, approximately 6.6% being singletons. The sample consisted of CD4+ T cells sorted from PBMCs, taken 10 days after the yellow fever booster vaccination. The chain joins TRBV12-5 to TRBJ2-1; 13 bases are a match to TRBD2. This clonotype was obtained from a man aged 30 to 45 who received the YFV17D yellow fever vaccine. The CDR3 region has the DNA TGTGCTAGTGGTTTGGTTCTCTCCGGACTAGCGGGAGTGAACTACAATGAGCAGTTCTTC. Protein product: CASGLVLSGLAGVNYNEQFF.